A selection of T cell receptor beta chains follows, all from one sample in a study of T-cell memory formation after mild COVID-19. In TCRdb, the 5' RACE reads were re-called with MiXCR into one record per CDR3 protein. In the table there are about 430,000 distinct CDR3 sequences, about a sixth of which are singletons. The sample consisted of PBMCs or a T cell subset sorted from them (not recorded which). These TCRs come from a young man who had mild COVID-19 (a few samples of this study predate the infection). Cell type and time point are not known. CDR3s include the opening cysteine and the closing phenylalanine or tryptophan. D genes are given only for firm matches. Part of the rows lack a size; the others show once, few, many or a class for expanded clones.

V gene: TRBV6-6
clone size: few
J gene: TRBJ2-7
D gene: -
CDR3 DNA: TGTGCCAGCCTCTTGGGCCCAGGGATTTCCTACGAGCAGTACTTC
CDR3 protein: CASLLGPGISYEQYF

V gene: TRBV7-8
clone size: few
J gene: TRBJ2-1
D gene: TRBD2
CDR3 DNA: TGTGCCAGCAGCGACCGACTAGCGGGGGGGCCGGACAATGAGCAGTTCTTC
CDR3 protein: CASSDRLAGGPDNEQFF

V gene: TRBV3-1
clone size: few
J gene: TRBJ2-7
D gene: TRBD2
CDR3 DNA: TGTGCCAGCAGCCGACCATACTTGAGCGGGGTCTCCTACGAGCAGTACTTC
CDR3 protein: CASSRPYLSGVSYEQYF

V gene: TRBV7-3
clone size: -
J gene: TRBJ1-2
D gene: -
CDR3 DNA: TGTGCCAGCGGCGGCAGGGAAGGTGGCTACACCTTC
CDR3 protein: CASGGREGGYTF

V gene: TRBV28
clone size: -
J gene: TRBJ2-3
D gene: -
CDR3 DNA: TGTGCCAGCCTGAGGACTATACCCACTAGCACAGATACGCAGTATTTT
CDR3 protein: CASLRTIPTSTDTQYF

V gene: TRBV6-2/TRBV6-3
clone size: few
J gene: TRBJ2-2
D gene: -
CDR3 DNA: TGTGCCAGCACCCAAATTCATACCGGGGAGCTGTTTTTT
CDR3 protein: CASTQIHTGELFF

V gene: TRBV12-3/TRBV12-4
clone size: -
J gene: TRBJ1-5
D gene: -
CDR3 DNA: TGTGCCAGCAGTTTAGAATCAGTCGGCAATCAGCCCCAGCATTTT
CDR3 protein: CASSLESVGNQPQHF

V gene: TRBV12-3/TRBV12-4
clone size: -
J gene: TRBJ2-3
D gene: TRBD2
CDR3 DNA: TGTGCCAGCAGTTCGGGACTAGCGGGGGGCCCTTCCACAGATACGCAGTATTTT
CDR3 protein: CASSSGLAGGPSTDTQYF

V gene: TRBV7-2
clone size: -
J gene: TRBJ2-5
D gene: TRBD2
CDR3 DNA: TGTGACAGCAGCCTCGGACTAGCGGGCGAGACCCAGTACTTC
CDR3 protein: CDSSLGLAGETQYF

V gene: TRBV15
clone size: few
J gene: TRBJ2-1
D gene: -
CDR3 DNA: TGTGCCACCAGCCACGAGGTGGCCAACAATGAGCAGTTCTTC
CDR3 protein: CATSHEVANNEQFF

V gene: TRBV5-4
clone size: few
J gene: TRBJ2-2
D gene: -
CDR3 DNA: TGTGCCAGCCACAGGGACACCGGGGAGCTGTTTTTT
CDR3 protein: CASHRDTGELFF

V gene: TRBV9
clone size: few
J gene: TRBJ1-3
D gene: TRBD1
CDR3 DNA: TGTGCCAGCAGCAACCTACAGGGGAACTCTGGAAACACCATATATTTT
CDR3 protein: CASSNLQGNSGNTIYF

V gene: TRBV7-9
clone size: few
J gene: TRBJ2-5
D gene: -
CDR3 DNA: TGTGCCAGCAGCCCTCCCGAGGAGACCCAGTACTTC
CDR3 protein: CASSPPEETQYF

V gene: TRBV20-1
clone size: -
J gene: TRBJ1-2
D gene: TRBD1
CDR3 DNA: TGCAGTGCTGAAAAACAGGGGATTGGGACCTATGGCTACACCTTC
CDR3 protein: CSAEKQGIGTYGYTF

V gene: TRBV12-3/TRBV12-4
clone size: -
J gene: TRBJ2-7
D gene: TRBD2
CDR3 DNA: TGTGCCAGCAGTTCCGGGGGGGCCATCTACGAGCAGTACTTC
CDR3 protein: CASSSGGAIYEQYF

V gene: TRBV6-2/TRBV6-3
clone size: few
J gene: TRBJ2-7
D gene: TRBD2
CDR3 DNA: TGTGCCAGCGGGCAAAGCGGGGGGCCCCTTCTGCGGTACTTC
CDR3 protein: CASGQSGGPLLRYF

V gene: TRBV7-9
clone size: -
J gene: TRBJ2-5
D gene: -
CDR3 DNA: TGTGCCAGCAGCTTAATCAAAGAGACCCAGTACTTC
CDR3 protein: CASSLIKETQYF

V gene: TRBV6-2/TRBV6-3
clone size: -
J gene: TRBJ1-5
D gene: -
CDR3 DNA: TGTGCCAGCAGCCGCTCTCGTAGCAATCAGCCCCAGCATTTT
CDR3 protein: CASSRSRSNQPQHF

V gene: TRBV5-1
clone size: few
J gene: TRBJ2-5
D gene: TRBD2
CDR3 DNA: TGCGCCAGCAGCTTTGGGCTAGCGGGAGAAGAGACCCAGTACTTC
CDR3 protein: CASSFGLAGEETQYF

V gene: TRBV3-1
clone size: -
J gene: TRBJ2-3
D gene: -
CDR3 DNA: TGTGCCAGCAGCCAGGAAGAGTCGCATACGCAGTATTTT
CDR3 protein: CASSQEESHTQYF

V gene: TRBV6-6
clone size: -
J gene: TRBJ2-1
D gene: -
CDR3 DNA: TGTGGCTCGGGGGGCCAGCACAATGAGCAGTTCTTC
CDR3 protein: CGSGGQHNEQFF

V gene: TRBV28
clone size: many
J gene: TRBJ1-5
D gene: -
CDR3 DNA: TGTGCCAGCAGTTGGGGTAGCAATCAGCCCCAGCATTTT
CDR3 protein: CASSWGSNQPQHF

V gene: TRBV6-5
clone size: -
J gene: TRBJ1-1
D gene: -
CDR3 DNA: TGTGCCAGCAGTTACTTCTTGGGCGGAGGGACTGAAGCTTTCTTT
CDR3 protein: CASSYFLGGGTEAFF

V gene: TRBV12-3/TRBV12-4
clone size: many
J gene: TRBJ2-1
D gene: -
CDR3 DNA: TGTGCCAGCAGGAGGGCGGGGGCCCCCGGTGAGCAGTTCTTC
CDR3 protein: CASRRAGAPGEQFF

V gene: TRBV2
clone size: many
J gene: TRBJ2-3
D gene: -
CDR3 DNA: TGTGCCAGCAGTGAAGCCCCAGATACGCAGTATTTT
CDR3 protein: CASSEAPDTQYF

V gene: TRBV20-1
clone size: -
J gene: TRBJ1-1
D gene: TRBD1
CDR3 DNA: TGCAGTGCCGGGACAGTGAACACTGAAGCTTTCTTT
CDR3 protein: CSAGTVNTEAFF

V gene: TRBV6-2/TRBV6-3
clone size: -
J gene: TRBJ2-6
D gene: -
CDR3 DNA: TGTGCCAGCAGTTACGGGGCGGCTGGGGCCAACGTCCTGACTTTC
CDR3 protein: CASSYGAAGANVLTF

V gene: TRBV7-2
clone size: -
J gene: TRBJ1-4
D gene: -
CDR3 DNA: TGTGCCAGCAGCTCTAGGTCGCCCGAGAGGCTGTTTTTT
CDR3 protein: CASSSRSPERLFF

V gene: TRBV9
clone size: -
J gene: TRBJ2-3
D gene: -
CDR3 DNA: TGTGCCAGCAGCGCTAGCAGAGATACGCAGTATTTT
CDR3 protein: CASSASRDTQYF

V gene: TRBV7-2
clone size: -
J gene: TRBJ1-2
D gene: -
CDR3 DNA: TGCGCCAGCAGCTTGTCGGGCCAAGGTTATGGCTACACCTTC
CDR3 protein: CASSLSGQGYGYTF

V gene: TRBV18
clone size: few
J gene: TRBJ1-1
D gene: -
CDR3 DNA: TGTGCCAGCTCAGGCAGGGGTCGGGGCACTGAAGCTTTCTTT
CDR3 protein: CASSGRGRGTEAFF

V gene: TRBV14
clone size: few
J gene: TRBJ2-5
D gene: TRBD2
CDR3 DNA: TGTGCCAGCAGCCAAGAATGGGGACTAGCGGGGGGGCAAGAGACCCAGTACTTC
CDR3 protein: CASSQEWGLAGGQETQYF

V gene: TRBV4-1
clone size: -
J gene: TRBJ2-5
D gene: -
CDR3 DNA: TGCGCCAGCAGCCAAGACACGGGACTTCGGGAGACCCAGTACTTC
CDR3 protein: CASSQDTGLRETQYF

V gene: TRBV12-3/TRBV12-4
clone size: few
J gene: TRBJ2-3
D gene: TRBD1
CDR3 DNA: TGTGCCAGCAGTCAACAGGGGGCGCGGACAGATACGCAGTATTTT
CDR3 protein: CASSQQGARTDTQYF

V gene: TRBV11-2
clone size: -
J gene: TRBJ2-1
D gene: -
CDR3 DNA: TGTGCCAGCACCAGGGGTAATACCTACAATGAGCAGTTCTTC
CDR3 protein: CASTRGNTYNEQFF

V gene: TRBV5-6
clone size: few
J gene: TRBJ1-1
D gene: -
CDR3 DNA: TGTGCCAGCAGCTTGCCGGGACTTGCTGGGAGGACTGAAGCTTTCTTT
CDR3 protein: CASSLPGLAGRTEAFF

V gene: TRBV6-2/TRBV6-3
clone size: -
J gene: TRBJ1-5
D gene: -
CDR3 DNA: TGTGCCAGCAGTTTTGGCCGCTATCAGCCCCAGCATTTT
CDR3 protein: CASSFGRYQPQHF

V gene: TRBV20-1
clone size: -
J gene: TRBJ2-3
D gene: TRBD1
CDR3 DNA: TGCAGTGCTCCCCGGACAGGGGAAAGCACAGATACGCAGTATTTT
CDR3 protein: CSAPRTGESTDTQYF

V gene: TRBV20-1
clone size: many
J gene: TRBJ2-1
D gene: TRBD1
CDR3 DNA: TGCAGTGCTAGATCGACAGGGGGGGATGAGCAGTTCTTC
CDR3 protein: CSARSTGGDEQFF

V gene: TRBV7-6
clone size: -
J gene: TRBJ2-7
D gene: -
CDR3 DNA: TGTGCCAGCAGCCAGGAAGCAGGCAGGTCCTACGAGCAGTACTTC
CDR3 protein: CASSQEAGRSYEQYF

V gene: TRBV7-9
clone size: -
J gene: TRBJ2-3
D gene: -
CDR3 DNA: TGTGCCAGCAGCGAGGGGGACTTCAGGGACACAGATACGCAGTATTTT
CDR3 protein: CASSEGDFRDTDTQYF

V gene: TRBV4-3
clone size: many
J gene: TRBJ1-1
D gene: -
CDR3 DNA: TGCGCCAGCAGCCGAAACCCGAACACTGAAGCTTTCTTT
CDR3 protein: CASSRNPNTEAFF

V gene: TRBV7-2
clone size: -
J gene: TRBJ2-7
D gene: -
CDR3 DNA: TGTGCCAGCAGCTTAGATGGGGGGGCCTACTCCTACGAGCAGTACTTC
CDR3 protein: CASSLDGGAYSYEQYF

V gene: TRBV7-2
clone size: few
J gene: TRBJ1-2
D gene: TRBD1
CDR3 DNA: TGTGCCAGCAGCGCCGTATCGACAGGGAACTATGGCTACACCTTC
CDR3 protein: CASSAVSTGNYGYTF

V gene: TRBV7-3
clone size: many
J gene: TRBJ2-2
D gene: -
CDR3 DNA: TGTGCCAGCAGCCCCGGGGGAAACACCGGGGAGCTGTTTTTT
CDR3 protein: CASSPGGNTGELFF

V gene: TRBV4-3
clone size: -
J gene: TRBJ2-3
D gene: -
CDR3 DNA: TGCGCCAGCAGCCACCGGGGGGCGGGAGATACGCAGTATTTT
CDR3 protein: CASSHRGAGDTQYF

V gene: TRBV7-6
clone size: -
J gene: TRBJ2-5
D gene: -
CDR3 DNA: TGTGCCAGCAGCGTAAGAGCCGGGGCCGGCGGGGAGACCCAGTACTTC
CDR3 protein: CASSVRAGAGGETQYF

V gene: TRBV27
clone size: -
J gene: TRBJ2-2
D gene: -
CDR3 DNA: TGTGCCAGCAGCCCCGGACACCACACCGGGGAGCTGTTTTTT
CDR3 protein: CASSPGHHTGELFF

V gene: TRBV12-3/TRBV12-4
clone size: -
J gene: TRBJ1-1
D gene: -
CDR3 DNA: TGTGCCAGCAGTACCACAGAGAACACTGAAGCTTTCTTT
CDR3 protein: CASSTTENTEAFF

V gene: TRBV10-3
clone size: -
J gene: TRBJ2-3
D gene: TRBD2
CDR3 DNA: TGTGCCATCAGTGCCACCGGGGGGGGGACTAGCGGGGGCCCTAGCACAGATACGCAGTATTTT
CDR3 protein: CAISATGGGTSGGPSTDTQYF

V gene: TRBV7-3
clone size: few
J gene: TRBJ1-2
D gene: -
CDR3 DNA: TGTGCCAGCAGCTTAATCCTTGGGACCCTGGCGCGGGGCTACACCTTC
CDR3 protein: CASSLILGTLARGYTF

V gene: TRBV7-2
clone size: few
J gene: TRBJ2-5
D gene: -
CDR3 DNA: TGTGCCAGCAGCTACTTTAGTGGGGGGTTAGGGACCCAGTACTTC
CDR3 protein: CASSYFSGGLGTQYF

V gene: TRBV29-1
clone size: once
J gene: TRBJ1-2
D gene: -
CDR3 DNA: TGCAGCGTTGAAGATATGGGCATTAACTATGGCTACACCTTC
CDR3 protein: CSVEDMGINYGYTF

V gene: TRBV4-3
clone size: -
J gene: TRBJ2-3
D gene: -
CDR3 DNA: TGCGCCAGCAGCCTGGGGGCACAGGCGGGCCCAGATACGCAGTATTTT
CDR3 protein: CASSLGAQAGPDTQYF

V gene: TRBV28
clone size: -
J gene: TRBJ2-2
D gene: TRBD1
CDR3 DNA: TGTGCCAGCAGTTCCAGGGGGCGGGAGCTGTTTTTT
CDR3 protein: CASSSRGRELFF

V gene: TRBV3-1
clone size: once
J gene: TRBJ1-5
D gene: -
CDR3 DNA: TGTGCCAGCAGCCAACTCGACAGCAGGGAGCCCCAGCATTTT
CDR3 protein: CASSQLDSREPQHF

V gene: TRBV6-2/TRBV6-3
clone size: -
J gene: TRBJ1-2
D gene: -
CDR3 DNA: TGTGCCAGCAGTTACCAAAAAGACGGCTACACCTTC
CDR3 protein: CASSYQKDGYTF

V gene: TRBV2
clone size: -
J gene: TRBJ2-3
D gene: -
CDR3 DNA: TGTGCCAGCAGTGGCCAGGGAGGAACAGATACGCAGTATTTT
CDR3 protein: CASSGQGGTDTQYF

V gene: TRBV10-3
clone size: few
J gene: TRBJ2-7
D gene: -
CDR3 DNA: TGTGCCATCAGTGACAGCTACTACGAGCAGTACTTC
CDR3 protein: CAISDSYYEQYF